This is a list of T cell receptor beta chains from one sample in a study of OX40 agonist ivuxolimab in advanced cancers. Sequencing was performed with immunoSEQ multiplex PCR; in TCRdb, only in-frame clones are kept and a portion is missing. Of about 36,000 clones listed, around 90% were seen once; the top ten hold 4% to 5%. Sequenced here: CD4+ or CD8+ T cells sorted from blood, sampled in a trial of the OX40 agonist ivuxolimab. Receptors originate from an adult with an advanced solid tumor such as melanoma, head and neck, liver or kidney cancer. Both conserved end residues are part of each CDR3. The order of the fields is V gene, D gene, clone size, J gene, CDR3 protein, CDR3 DNA. A D gene is named only where the DNA matches it firmly. Some rows mark clone size as missing; the rest say once, few, many or name a class of expanded clone.

V: TRBV27; D: TRBD1; size: .; J: TRBJ2-6; CDR3: CASSGRDRGIHSPSGANVLTF; DNA: TGTGCCAGCAGTGGCCGGGACAGGGGGATACATTCCCCTTCCGGGGCCAACGTCCTGACTTTC
V: TRBV5-4; D: TRBD2; size: .; J: TRBJ2-7; CDR3: CASSTSGSSYEQYF; DNA: TGTGCCAGCAGTACTAGCGGGAGCTCCTACGAGCAGTACTTC
V: TRBV2; D: .; size: .; J: TRBJ2-1; CDR3: CASNVKNEQFF; DNA: TGTGCCAGCAATGTGAAGAATGAGCAGTTCTTC
V: TRBV6-6; D: TRBD2; size: .; J: TRBJ2-3; CDR3: CASRTTSGGATDTQYF; DNA: TGTGCCAGCAGAACTACTAGCGGGGGGGCCACAGATACGCAGTATTTT
V: TRBV19; D: .; size: .; J: TRBJ2-5; CDR3: CASSITAGLETQYF; DNA: TGTGCCAGTAGTATAACGGCAGGGCTCGAGACCCAGTACTTC
V: TRBV15; D: TRBD2; size: .; J: TRBJ2-4; CDR3: CATSTLAGGRAKNIQYF; DNA: TGTGCCACCAGCACGTTAGCGGGGGGTCGAGCCAAAAACATTCAGTACTTC
V: TRBV7-4; D: .; size: .; J: TRBJ1-3; CDR3: CASLIVGGNTIYF; DNA: TGTGCCAGCCTCATCGTCGGGGGAAACACCATATATTTT
V: TRBV18; D: .; size: .; J: TRBJ2-7; CDR3: CASSPLPGQSSYEQYF; DNA: TGTGCCAGCTCACCCCTCCCTGGACAGAGCTCCTACGAGCAGTACTTC
V: TRBV18; D: TRBD2; size: .; J: TRBJ2-1; CDR3: CASSRRLAGDEQFF; DNA: TGTGCCAGCTCACGGAGACTAGCGGGAGATGAGCAGTTCTTC
V: TRBV18; D: .; size: .; J: TRBJ1-5; CDR3: CASSLNRAGSNQPQHF; DNA: TGTGCCAGCTCACTTAACAGGGCAGGCAGCAATCAGCCCCAGCATTTT
V: TRBV6-1; D: TRBD2; size: .; J: TRBJ2-3; CDR3: CASSERYGGASDTQYF; DNA: TGTGCCAGCAGTGAAAGATACGGGGGGGCCTCAGATACGCAGTATTTT
V: TRBV7-2; D: .; size: .; J: TRBJ2-3; CDR3: CASSLTPGSGSVTDTQYF; DNA: TGTGCCAGCAGCTTAACCCCGGGGTCCGGTTCGGTCACAGATACGCAGTATTTT
V: TRBV6-5; D: .; size: .; J: TRBJ1-5; CDR3: CASSRTAGSNQPQHF; DNA: TGTGCCAGCAGTAGGACAGCTGGGAGCAATCAGCCCCAGCATTTT
V: TRBV18; D: .; size: .; J: TRBJ1-1; CDR3: CASSSDLGTEAFF; DNA: TGTGCCAGCTCATCGGACCTGGGCACTGAAGCTTTCTTT
V: TRBV19; D: TRBD1; size: .; J: TRBJ2-7; CDR3: CASGRTGAYEQYF; DNA: TGTGCCAGCGGGCGGACAGGAGCCTACGAGCAGTACTTC
V: TRBV2; D: .; size: .; J: TRBJ1-5; CDR3: CASSEIRGNQPQHF; DNA: TGTGCCAGCAGTGAAATTCGGGGGAATCAGCCCCAGCATTTT
V: TRBV12-5; D: .; size: .; J: TRBJ1-1; CDR3: CASGYSFAEAFF; DNA: TGTGCTAGTGGTTACTCTTTTGCTGAAGCTTTCTTT
V: TRBV2; D: TRBD2; size: .; J: TRBJ2-2; CDR3: CASSETSGRSEFF; DNA: TGTGCCAGCAGTGAAACTAGCGGGAGGAGTGAGTTTTTT
V: TRBV28; D: .; size: once; J: TRBJ2-7; CDR3: CASGEGPNEQYF; DNA: TGTGCCAGCGGTGAGGGGCCGAACGAGCAGTACTTC
V: TRBV7-2; D: TRBD1; size: .; J: TRBJ1-6; CDR3: CASSLVGTGDGSPLHF; DNA: TGTGCCAGCAGCTTAGTAGGAACAGGGGACGGCTCACCCCTCCACTTT
V: TRBV27; D: .; size: .; J: TRBJ2-6; CDR3: CASSPRTFGYQFSGANVLTF; DNA: TGTGCCAGCAGTCCACGGACCTTCGGTTACCAATTCTCTGGGGCCAACGTCCTGACTTTC
V: TRBV2; D: .; size: .; J: TRBJ1-2; CDR3: CASRAGAGYGYTF; DNA: TGTGCCAGCAGGGCGGGGGCAGGCTATGGCTACACCTTC
V: TRBV5-6; D: .; size: once; J: TRBJ2-2; CDR3: CARGPSDTGELFF; DNA: TGTGCCAGGGGCCCTTCGGACACCGGGGAGCTGTTTTTT
V: TRBV19; D: .; size: once; J: TRBJ2-3; CDR3: CASSIGGRGADTQYF; DNA: TGTGCCAGTAGTATAGGGGGGCGAGGGGCAGATACGCAGTATTTT
V: TRBV2; D: TRBD2; size: .; J: TRBJ2-7; CDR3: CASILPGLAGEQYF; DNA: TGTGCCAGCATTCTTCCGGGACTAGCCGGCGAGCAGTACTTC
V: TRBV9; D: .; size: .; J: TRBJ2-7; CDR3: CASSPPGVSYEQYF; DNA: TGTGCCAGCAGCCCCCCGGGAGTTTCCTACGAGCAGTACTTC
V: TRBV18; D: TRBD1; size: .; J: TRBJ1-2; CDR3: CASSPLGGFGYTF; DNA: TGTGCCAGCTCACCATTAGGGGGCTTTGGCTACACCTTC
V: TRBV7-3; D: TRBD2; size: .; J: TRBJ2-2; CDR3: CASSSSGRSSGELFF; DNA: TGTGCCAGCAGCTCAAGCGGGAGGTCCTCCGGGGAGCTGTTTTTT
V: TRBV11-2; D: TRBD1; size: .; J: TRBJ2-7; CDR3: CASSLGRDRAYEQYF; DNA: TGTGCCAGCAGCTTAGGACGGGACAGGGCCTACGAGCAGTACTTC
V: TRBV9; D: .; size: .; J: TRBJ2-2; CDR3: CASSVRGLNTGELFF; DNA: TGTGCCAGCAGCGTCCGGGGGCTGAACACCGGGGAGCTGTTTTTT
V: TRBV6-1; D: TRBD1; size: .; J: TRBJ1-1; CDR3: CASSPGQMNTEAFF; DNA: TGTGCCAGCAGCCCGGGACAGATGAACACTGAAGCTTTCTTT
V: TRBV15; D: .; size: .; J: TRBJ1-2; CDR3: CATSRDHQQSGYTF; DNA: TGTGCCACCAGCAGAGATCATCAGCAGTCTGGCTACACCTTC
V: TRBV5-1; D: .; size: .; J: TRBJ2-3; CDR3: CASSLNQGGTDTQYF; DNA: TGCGCCAGCAGCTTGAACCAGGGTGGCACAGATACGCAGTATTTT
V: TRBV28; D: TRBD2; size: .; J: TRBJ2-7; CDR3: CASSLGELAGVYEQYF; DNA: TGTGCCAGCAGTTTGGGGGAGCTAGCGGGCGTCTACGAGCAGTACTTC
V: TRBV12-2; D: .; size: .; J: TRBJ2-3; CDR3: CASRSCFAFTQYF; DNA: TGTGCAAGTCGCTCCTGTTTTGCTTTTACGCAGTATTTT
V: TRBV20-1; D: .; size: .; J: TRBJ2-4; CDR3: CSATVLNIQYF; DNA: TGCAGTGCTACCGTGCTAAACATTCAGTACTTC
V: TRBV2; D: .; size: few; J: TRBJ1-6; CDR3: CASSANSPLHF; DNA: TGTGCCAGCAGCGCTAATTCACCCCTCCACTTT
V: TRBV7-8; D: .; size: .; J: TRBJ1-5; CDR3: CASGLNNQPQHF; DNA: TGTGCCAGTGGGTTGAACAATCAGCCCCAGCATTTT
V: TRBV19; D: TRBD2; size: .; J: TRBJ2-2; CDR3: CATKIAGANTGELFF; DNA: TGTGCCACCAAGATAGCGGGCGCGAACACCGGGGAGCTGTTTTTT
V: TRBV6-1; D: .; size: .; J: TRBJ1-1; CDR3: CASRRGGTGTEAFF; DNA: TGTGCCAGCAGACGAGGGGGAACGGGCACTGAAGCTTTCTTT
V: TRBV5-1; D: .; size: .; J: TRBJ2-5; CDR3: CASSRTSQETQYF; DNA: TGCGCCAGCAGTCGGACTTCTCAAGAGACCCAGTACTTC